These 27 T cell receptor beta chains were sequenced from one sample in a study of blood T cell repertoires in COVID-19. Measured with immunoSEQ multiplex PCR; TCRdb has only the in-frame clones, and not every one. The sample comprises 200,000 to 250,000 clones, roughly 80% of which are singletons, and approximately 4.9% rests with the top ten. Sequencing was carried out using PBMCs or T cells enriched from blood (not recorded which). The receptor set was obtained from a woman aged 50 to 65 who had been exposed to COVID-19.

The CDR3 sequence is CAIPDRGQHGYTF. The CDR3 bases are TGTGCCATTCCGGACAGGGGGCAACATGGCTACACCTTC. This sequence joins TRBV19 and TRBJ1-2; 11 bases line up with TRBD1. CDR3 length: 13 amino acids. V lost 10 bases to trimming and J lost 6 bases; unmatched junction nucleotides: 7. From germline, CDR1 is LNHDA and CDR2 SQIVND (reference sequence).

CDR3 DNA: TGCAGCGTTGATGAGGAATCTGGGGCCAACGTCCTGACTTTC. Translation gives CSVDEESGANVLTF. This sequence joins TRBV29-1 and TRBJ2-6; D gene unclear. V was clipped by 3 bases and J by 1 base, with 7 bases between them. The germline CDR1 and CDR2 sequences are SQVTM and ANQGSEA. The CDR3 has 14 residues.

This chain connects TRBV29-1 to TRBJ2-3; a possible D gene is TRBD2 (8 bases). There are 14 residues in the CDR3. The ends were cut back, 5 bases at V and 2 bases at J, with 14 bases in the middle. CDR1 SQVTM and CDR2 ANQGSEA come from the germline V gene. The CDR3 reads CSVRGGTVTDTQYF. CDR3 DNA: TGCAGCGTTCGCGGGGGGACAGTCACAGATACGCAGTATTTT.

V gene TRBV10-2 combines with J gene TRBJ1-1; D is ambiguous. Trimming shortened V by 7 bases and J by 3 bases, and 24 bases separated the two germline ends. The CDR3 is 17 residues long. Germline V gives CDR1 WSHSY, CDR2 SAAADI. Written as DNA, the CDR3 is TGCGCCAGCACTCCGATCGGGAGCGACCCACTGCACACTGAAGCTTTCTTT. Its protein is CASTPIGSDPLHTEAFF.

The chain combines TRBV5-1 with TRBJ2-1, with 9 bases lining up with TRBD1. The germline V gene has CDR1 SGHRS and CDR2 YFSETQ. This CDR3 region has 17 residues. Trimming at V came to 1 base and at J to 8 bases, leaving 13 bases not matched to a gene. The chain's CDR3 is CASSLRQGQGDSHEQFF. The CDR3 bases are TGCGCCAGCAGCTTGCGCCAGGGACAGGGTGATTCGCATGAGCAGTTCTTC.

This chain uses TRBV18 with TRBJ2-1; 9 bases are a match to TRBD1. V was clipped by 4 bases and J by 5 bases; unmatched bases: 6. CDR1 is KGHSH, CDR2 LQKENI, per germline. The CDR3 has 15 amino acids. CDR3 in amino acids: CASSLGQGRNNEQFF. CDR3 nucleotides: TGTGCCAGCTCACTGGGACAGGGAAGGAACAATGAGCAGTTCTTC.

This clone has just a few counts. V gene TRBV5-4 combines with J gene TRBJ1-6; 7 nucleotides match TRBD1. Trimming cost V 0 bases and J 8 bases; bases outside gene matches: 8. This CDR3 has 16 residues. The germline V gene encodes CDR1 SGHNT and CDR2 YYREEE (reference sequence). Here the CDR3 reads CASSLAIQGLDSPLHF. The CDR3 DNA is TGTGCCAGCAGCTTGGCGATACAGGGGCTGGATTCACCCCTCCACTTT.

The chain recombines TRBV28 with TRBJ1-3, with a tentative D call TRBD1 (6 bases). V lost 11 bases to trimming and J lost 4 bases, with 18 bases between them. The CDR3 is 14 amino acids. Germline CDR1 is MDHEN and CDR2 is SYDVKM. The CDR3 is CARGGGLGGNTIYF. CDR3 DNA sequence: TGTGCCCGCGGGGGGGGGCTAGGAGGAAACACCATATATTTT.

V is TRBV7-8 and J is TRBJ1-2, with D possibly TRBD1 on 5 matching bases. The CDR3 is 13 residues long. V dropped 1 base and J dropped 5 bases, with 8 bases sitting between them. Germline CDR1 SGHVS, CDR2 FQNEAQ. DNA of the CDR3: TGTGCCAGCAGCTTAGTCGGGGGTTATGGCTACACCTTC. As protein: CASSLVGGYGYTF.

This sequence joins TRBV15 and TRBJ1-5; D gene uncertain. With 5 bases removed from V and 3 bases from J, the gap between germline ends came to 11 bases. Germline values: CDR1 LNHNV, CDR2 YYDKDF (reference sequence). The CDR3 is made up of 14 amino acids. CDR3 sequence reads: CATSPEEYNQPQHF. The CDR3 coding sequence is TGTGCCACCAGCCCCGAGGAGTACAATCAGCCCCAGCATTTT.

The chain uses TRBV5-8 and TRBJ1-1, with TRBD1 identical over 8 bases. This CDR3 has 14 residues. The germline V gene has CDR1 SGHTS and CDR2 YDEGEE. The junction had 11 bases not matched to a gene; V was cut back by 2 bases and J by 11 bases. DNA for the CDR3: TGTGCCAGCAGCTTCCTTCAGGGGGCGAGCTCGGCTTTCTTT. Its protein product is CASSFLQGASSAFF.

The count of this clone is one. With a much larger clone just one base away, this may be a read error. Other DNA sequences in this specimen translate into the identical CDR3. The J gene is TRBJ2-5, the V gene TRBV12-3 or TRBV12-4, with D possibly TRBD1 on 5 matching bases. V gave up 2 bases and J gave up 5 bases, with 6 bases separating them. The CDR3 has 12 amino acids. CDR3 residues: CASSLRGETQYF. CDR3 DNA sequence: TGTGCCAGCAGTTTAAGGGGCGAGACCCAGTACTTC.

The chain recombines TRBV6-5 with TRBJ1-6; D is possibly TRBD1 (6 bases). Trimming cost V 0 bases and J 8 bases, with 14 bases left between them. CDR3 length equals 16 residues. The germline CDR1 and CDR2 sequences are MNHEY and SVGAGI. The CDR3 loop is CASSYSPTGFDSPLHF. Here the CDR3 DNA reads TGTGCCAGCAGTTACTCTCCTACAGGGTTTGATTCACCCCTCCACTTT.

The J gene is TRBJ2-6, the V gene TRBV19; D gene ambiguous. V shed 4 bases and J shed 0 bases, with 7 bases lying between them. The CDR3 has 15 amino acids. Germline V gene sequence: CDR1 LNHDA, CDR2 SQIVND (reference sequence). Written as DNA, the CDR3 is TGTGCCAGTAGTAGGCCGGGCTCTGGGGCCAACGTCCTGACTTTC. It translates to CASSRPGSGANVLTF.

The count of this clone is one. The J gene is TRBJ1-6, the V gene TRBV5-1, with D possibly being TRBD1 (5 bases). CDR3 length equals 15 residues. Germline-derived CDR1 and CDR2 are SGHRS and YFSETQ. Between the trimmed V and J ends, which lost 1 base and 6 bases, there was a span of 11 bases. The CDR3 coding sequence is TGCGCCAGCAGCTTGACCCAGGGAGGTAATTCACCCCTCCACTTT. It is translated as CASSLTQGGNSPLHF.

There are many counts of this clone. The chain combines TRBV27 with TRBJ1-5, with unresolved D. V lost 5 bases and J lost 1, with 12 bases in between. Germline V gives CDR1 MNHEY, CDR2 SMNVEV (reference sequence). The CDR3 has 15 amino acids. The CDR3 DNA is TGTGCCAGCAGTGCCCCTCGGGAGAGCAATCAGCCCCAGCATTTT. Protein product: CASSAPRESNQPQHF.

V and J are TRBV6-5 and TRBJ1-6; D uncertain. The CDR3 spans 12 residues. V was shortened by 6 bases and J by 6 bases, with 6 bases between the two germline ends. Germline CDR1 reads MNHEY; CDR2 reads SVGAGI. The CDR3 nucleotides are TGTGCCAGCAGGCGGTCTAATTCACCCCTCCACTTT. Protein sequence: CASRRSNSPLHF.

The chain joins TRBV4-1 to TRBJ1-1; 9 bases map to TRBD1. The CDR3 contains 15 residues. The junction had 2 bases not matched to a gene; V was cut back by 2 bases and J by 1 base. In germline, CDR1 is MGHRA, CDR2 YSYEKL. The chain's CDR3 is CASSQPGQGNTEAFF. The CDR3 DNA follows: TGCGCCAGCAGCCAACCGGGACAGGGGAACACTGAAGCTTTCTTT.

The chain carries TRBV19 and TRBJ2-3, with 11 nucleotides matching TRBD2. This CDR3 region has 16 residues. J was trimmed by 4 bases and V by 5 bases; bases with no gene match: 8. Looked up from germline, CDR1 is LNHDA and CDR2 is SQIVND (reference sequence). The CDR3 reads CASSLLASGGSDTQYF. The CDR3 coding sequence is TGTGCCAGTAGTCTTTTGGCTAGCGGGGGGTCAGATACGCAGTATTTT.

The chain combines TRBV7-2 with TRBJ1-1; no clear D. CDR3 size: 13 residues. The germline V gene has CDR1 SGHTA and CDR2 FQGNSA. Trimming removed 2 bases from V and 7 bases from J, with 11 bases in between. This chain's CDR3 is CASSLQFWSEAFF. The CDR3 region has the DNA TGTGCCAGCAGCTTACAGTTCTGGAGTGAAGCTTTCTTT.

This clone showed up just a few times. J is TRBJ2-3 and V is TRBV9; TRBD2 matches 10 bases. J was trimmed by 5 bases and V by 3 bases; bases with no gene match: 6. CDR1 and CDR2 (germline): SGDLS, YYNGEE. The CDR3 spans 15 residues. As DNA, the CDR3 is TGTGCCAGCAGCGCAGCGGGGGGGCGGAAAGATACGCAGTATTTT. Protein product: CASSAAGGRKDTQYF.

The V call is TRBV6-1, the J call TRBJ1-1; D possibly corresponds to TRBD1 (6 bases). CDR3 length: 14 amino acids. Germline V lookup: CDR1 MNHNS, CDR2 SASEGT. The V gene lost 1 base and the J gene lost 6 bases, with 12 bases spanning the gap. CDR3 nucleotides: TGTGCCAGCAGTGAAGTCATCAACAGGGCTGAAGCTTTCTTT. It specifies CASSEVINRAEAFF.

J is TRBJ1-1 and V is TRBV10-2; D gene ambiguous. The CDR3 contains 13 residues. CDR1 is WSHSY and CDR2 is SAAADI in the germline V gene. V lost 6 bases to trimming and J lost 3 bases, with 11 bases between them. CDR3 region: CASSPLSDTEAFF. In nucleotides, the CDR3 is TGCGCCAGCAGCCCCCTAAGTGACACTGAAGCTTTCTTT.

The chain links TRBV5-4 to TRBJ1-1, with D perhaps matching TRBD1 (6 bases). Germline CDR1 is SGHNT and CDR2 is YYREEE (reference sequence). The length of the CDR3 is 13 residues. V dropped 5 bases and J dropped 7 bases, with 15 bases sitting between them. The CDR3 loop is CASRITGRGEAFF. The DNA for the CDR3 is TGTGCCAGCAGGATCACAGGGAGGGGTGAAGCTTTCTTT.

V and J are TRBV7-9 and TRBJ1-2, with D hard to call. This CDR3 is 12 amino acids long. Germline loops: CDR1 SEHNR, CDR2 FQNEAQ (reference sequence). The ends were cut back, 1 base at V and 7 bases at J, with 7 bases in the middle. The CDR3 coding sequence is TGTGCCAGCAGCTTAGGCCCAGTTGGCTACACCTTC. Translation gives CASSLGPVGYTF. Variable domain in full (rest from reference TRBV7-9 and TRBJ1-2): DTGVSQNPRHKITKRGQNVTFRCDPISEHNRLYWYRQTLGQGPEFLTYFQNEAQLEKSRLLSDRFSAERPKGSFSTLEIQRTEQGDSAMYLCASSLGPVGYTFGSGTRLTVV.

V usage is TRBV30 and J usage is TRBJ2-1; 8 bases are a match to TRBD1. The germline V gene encodes CDR1 GTSNPN and CDR2 SVGIG (reference sequence). Trimming at V came to 0 bases and at J to 7 bases, leaving 11 bases not matched to a gene. The CDR3 runs to 16 residues. The CDR3 region has the DNA TGTGCCTGGAGTGTATGGCGGGACAGGAGGGTAAATGAGCAGTTCTTC. Translated, it gives CAWSVWRDRRVNEQFF.

This chain connects TRBV11-2 to TRBJ2-7, with 8 bases that match TRBD2. The CDR3 covers 13 residues. Germline CDR1 SGHAT, CDR2 FQNNGV. With V trimmed by 5 bases and J by 9 bases, 9 bases remained unmatched. The CDR3: CASSPRRGAAQYF. The CDR3 coding sequence is TGTGCCAGCAGCCCCCGGCGGGGGGCTGCGCAGTACTTC.